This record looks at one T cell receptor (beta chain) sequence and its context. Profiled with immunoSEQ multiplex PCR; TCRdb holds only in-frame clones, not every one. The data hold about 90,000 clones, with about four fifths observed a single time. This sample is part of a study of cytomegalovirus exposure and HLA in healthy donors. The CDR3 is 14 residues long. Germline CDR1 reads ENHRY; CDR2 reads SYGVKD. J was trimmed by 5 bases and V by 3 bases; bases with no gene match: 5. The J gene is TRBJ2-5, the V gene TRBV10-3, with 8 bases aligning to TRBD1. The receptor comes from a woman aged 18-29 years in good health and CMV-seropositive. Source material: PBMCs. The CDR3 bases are TGTGCCATCAGTGATGGGACAGGAATGGAGACCCAGTACTTC. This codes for CAISDGTGMETQYF.